This entry describes one TCR beta chain. The data were obtained in a study of blood T cell repertoires in COVID-19. With 7 bases clipped from V and 3 bases from J, the junction kept 10 bases outside the gene matches. This CDR3 contains 15 residues. CDR1 is MDHEN, CDR2 SYDVKM, per germline. Clones were sequenced by immunoSEQ multiplex PCR, and TCRdb holds only the in-frame ones, with some missing. The profile shows 200,000 to 300,000 clones, around four fifths of them singletons. The V call is TRBV28, the J call TRBJ2-7, with 9 positions matching TRBD2. The clonotype originates from a man between 60 and 75 years old with acute or convalescent COVID-19. The sequenced material came from peripheral blood. CDR3 sequence (DNA): TGTGCCAGCACCATGGCAGGACTAGCGATCTACGAGCAGTACTTC. It translates to CASTMAGLAIYEQYF.